This T cell receptor beta chain was captured in a study of blood T cell repertoires in COVID-19. Looking at the study overall: Spain, Italy and the United States supplied samples that represented acute and convalescent COVID-19.

The CDR3 is 14 amino acids. The germline V gene encodes CDR1 SNHLY and CDR2 FYNNEI. With 4 bases removed from V and 0 bases from J, the gap between germline ends came to 7 bases. This clone occurred once. Here immunoSEQ multiplex PCR was the method, and the copy in TCRdb shows in-frame clones only, minus some. The data hold 70,000 to 90,000 clones, with over 80% observed a single time. The TCR sequence derives from a woman of 80 years or more with acute or convalescent COVID-19. The chain employs TRBV2 and TRBJ1-3, with no clear D. Sequencing used peripheral blood. CDR3 nucleotides: TGTGCCAGCAGTGGTGGGAGCTCTGGAAACACCATATATTTT. It translates to CASSGGSSGNTIYF.